This TCR beta chain was obtained from a study of breast tumors, draining lymph nodes, adjacent tissues. The study, taken as a whole, reports: Tumor TCR diversity was below lymph nodes but above nontumor tissue. Luminal-like breast cancer showed significantly higher tumor–nontumor repertoire similarity than basal-like.

Germline V gene sequence: CDR1 DFQATT, CDR2 SNEGSKA (reference sequence). The CDR3 spans 13 residues. The junction had 3 bases not matched to a gene; V was cut back by 0 bases and J by 5 bases. On this clonotype: Its cognate antigen is unknown.

TCRdb re-called the multiplex PCR reads with MiXCR, one entry per CDR3 protein. The sample has 50,000 to 55,000 distinct CDR3 sequences, under 45% seen once. The chain combines TRBV20-1 with TRBJ2-5; TRBD2 matches at 7 bases. This clonotype originated in a female donor with breast cancer. Some clones in this sample may be carry-over from other donors' samples. The sequenced sample was breast tumor tissue. The CDR3: CSARDGSGETQYF. The CDR3 DNA reads as TGCAGTGCTAGAGATGGTAGCGGGGAGACCCAGTACTTC.